This T cell receptor beta chain was sequenced for a study of blood T cell repertoires in COVID-19. Study-wide background: COVID-19 samples from acute and convalescent phases originated in the United States, Italy and Spain. Sample material is recorded as cDNA or gDNA derived from T cells, B-cell-depleted T cells, or PBMCs.

The CDR3 spans 14 residues. Deletions cut 3 bases from V and 8 bases from J, with 16 bases between. Germline loops: CDR1 WSHSY, CDR2 SAAADI. Original processing methods: Using reference gene primer amplification, nucleated cell counts were estimated. Sequencing was performed with immunoSEQ multiplex PCR; in TCRdb, only in-frame clones are kept and a portion is missing. D and trimming come from the DNA, and the V and J calls and clone size come from that table. The sample holds about 420,000 clones; approximately 90% are singletons and the top ten take more than 0.7%. The gene calls are TRBV10-2 and TRBJ1-2; tentatively, D is TRBD1 (5 bases). Sequencing input: peripheral blood. The source of this sequence is a man aged 18 to 29 with COVID-19, enrolled during active disease. DNA for the CDR3: TGCGCCAGCAGTGACCCCTCCGGGGGTAGGGGCTACACCTTC. Amino acid sequence: CASSDPSGGRGYTF.